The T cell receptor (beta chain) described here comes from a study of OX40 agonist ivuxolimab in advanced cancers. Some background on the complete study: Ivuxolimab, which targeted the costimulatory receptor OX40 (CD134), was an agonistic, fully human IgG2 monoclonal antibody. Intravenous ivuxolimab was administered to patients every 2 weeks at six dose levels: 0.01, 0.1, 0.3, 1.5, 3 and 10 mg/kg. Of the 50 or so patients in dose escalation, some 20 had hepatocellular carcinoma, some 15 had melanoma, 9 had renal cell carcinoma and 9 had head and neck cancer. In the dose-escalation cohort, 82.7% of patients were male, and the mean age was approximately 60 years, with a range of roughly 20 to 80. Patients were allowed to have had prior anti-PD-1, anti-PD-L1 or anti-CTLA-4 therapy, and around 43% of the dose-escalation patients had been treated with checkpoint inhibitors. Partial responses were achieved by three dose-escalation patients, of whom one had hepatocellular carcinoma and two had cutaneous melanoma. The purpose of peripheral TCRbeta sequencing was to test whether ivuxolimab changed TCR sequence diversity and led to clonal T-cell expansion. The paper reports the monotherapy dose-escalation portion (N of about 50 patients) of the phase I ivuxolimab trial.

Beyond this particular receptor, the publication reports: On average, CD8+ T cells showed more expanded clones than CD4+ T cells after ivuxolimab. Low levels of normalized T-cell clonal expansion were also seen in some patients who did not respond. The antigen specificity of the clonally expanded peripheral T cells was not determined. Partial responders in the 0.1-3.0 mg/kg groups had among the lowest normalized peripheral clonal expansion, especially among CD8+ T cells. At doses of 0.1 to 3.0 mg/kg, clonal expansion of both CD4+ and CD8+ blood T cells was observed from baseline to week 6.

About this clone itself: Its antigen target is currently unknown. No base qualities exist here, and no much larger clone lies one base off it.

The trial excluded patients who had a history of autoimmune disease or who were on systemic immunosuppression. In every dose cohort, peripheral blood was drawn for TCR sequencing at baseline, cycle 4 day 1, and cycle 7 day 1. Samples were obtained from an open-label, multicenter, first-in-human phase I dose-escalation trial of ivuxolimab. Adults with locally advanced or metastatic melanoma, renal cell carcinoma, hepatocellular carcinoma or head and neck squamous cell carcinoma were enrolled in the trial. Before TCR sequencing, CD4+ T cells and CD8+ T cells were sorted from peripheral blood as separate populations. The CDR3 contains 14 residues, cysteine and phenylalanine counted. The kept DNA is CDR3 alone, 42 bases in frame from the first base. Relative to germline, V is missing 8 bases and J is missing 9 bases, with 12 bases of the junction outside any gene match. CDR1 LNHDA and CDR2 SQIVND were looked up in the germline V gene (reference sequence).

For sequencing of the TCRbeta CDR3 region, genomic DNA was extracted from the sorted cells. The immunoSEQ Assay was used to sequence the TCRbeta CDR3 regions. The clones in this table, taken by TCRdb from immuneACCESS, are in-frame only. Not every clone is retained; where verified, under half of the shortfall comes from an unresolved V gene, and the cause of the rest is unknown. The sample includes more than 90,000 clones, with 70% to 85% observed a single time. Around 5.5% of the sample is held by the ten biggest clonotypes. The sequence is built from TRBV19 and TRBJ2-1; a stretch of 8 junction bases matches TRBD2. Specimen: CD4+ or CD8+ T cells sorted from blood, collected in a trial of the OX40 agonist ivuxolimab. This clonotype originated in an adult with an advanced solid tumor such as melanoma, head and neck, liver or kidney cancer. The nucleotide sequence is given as TGTGCCAGTGCGGGAGCGGGAGAGGGTTTTGAGCAGTTCTTC. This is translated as CASAGAGEGFEQFF. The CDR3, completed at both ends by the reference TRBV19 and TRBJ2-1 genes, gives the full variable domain DGGITQSPKYLFRKEGQNVTLSCEQNLNHDAMYWYRQDPGQGLRLIYYSQIVNDFQKGDIAEGYSVSREKKESFPLTVTSAQKNPTAFYLCASAGAGEGFEQFFGPGTRLTVL.